These 6 T cell receptor beta chains came from one sample sequenced in a study of T cells after posttransplantation cyclophosphamide. Measured with immunoSEQ multiplex PCR; TCRdb has only the in-frame clones, and not every one. The sample shows 30,000 to 45,000 clones, none of them appearing just once. Material: PBMCs. Source of these receptors: a girl aged 10 to 17 in good health, CMV-negative, and a related stem cell transplant donor.

This clone showed up many times. V and J are TRBV5-5 and TRBJ2-3; 7 bases map to TRBD1. The germline V gene has CDR1 SGHKS and CDR2 YYEKEE (reference sequence). Germline trimming cut 4 bases from V and 4 bases from J; bases unmatched to any gene: 6. The CDR3 consists of 14 residues. Written as DNA, the CDR3 is TGTGCCAGCAGCCAGGGACAGCTGTCAGATACGCAGTATTTT. Its protein product is CASSQGQLSDTQYF.

This clone was recorded many times. V is TRBV28 and J is TRBJ2-3, with TRBD2 matching over 11 bases. V was clipped by 4 bases and J by 6 bases; unmatched bases: 12. Germline V lookup: CDR1 MDHEN, CDR2 SYDVKM. The CDR3 is 17 residues long. The CDR3 DNA is TGTGCCAGCAGTTCCACGACTAGCGGGAACCTTTGGGATACGCAGTATTTT. This sequence encodes CASSSTTSGNLWDTQYF.

This clone was observed a few times. This chain links TRBV29-1 with TRBJ2-3, with 7 bases matching TRBD2. V dropped 2 bases and J dropped 4; count of bases not matched to a gene: 9. CDR1 SQVTM and CDR2 ANQGSEA come from the germline V gene. This CDR3 has 15 amino acids. CDR3 DNA sequence: TGCAGCGTTGAAAAGGTGGCGGGAGCGGCAGATACGCAGTATTTT. It translates to CSVEKVAGAADTQYF.

This clone was recorded a few times. The V and J genes are TRBV5-4 and TRBJ2-1, with D possibly being TRBD1 (7 bases). This CDR3 has 13 residues. Germline CDR1 SGHNT, CDR2 YYREEE (reference sequence). V lost 2 bases, J lost 7 bases, and 10 bases lay in between. Here the CDR3 DNA reads TGTGCCAGCAGCTTCAGGGGGGAAAATGAGCAGTTCTTC. Its protein is CASSFRGENEQFF.

This chain joins TRBV5-6 and TRBJ2-1, with D maybe TRBD2 (5 bases). Germline lookup yields CDR1 SGHDT and CDR2 YYEEEE. The CDR3 totals 12 residues. V lost 4 bases to trimming and J lost 3 bases, with 5 bases between them. The CDR3 nucleotides are TGTGCCAGCAGCCGGGACTACAATGAGCAGTTCTTC. Its translation is CASSRDYNEQFF.

This clone was seen many times. In nucleotides, the CDR3 is TGTGCCAGCAGCGTAGGACAGGGAGAGGAAAAACTGTTTTTT. Translating it yields CASSVGQGEEKLFF. This chain connects TRBV9 to TRBJ1-4; 7 positions agree with TRBD1. This CDR3 comprises 14 residues. Germline V gene data show CDR1 as SGDLS and CDR2 as YYNGEE. The V segment lost 0 bases and the J segment 8 bases; nucleotides outside the gene matches: 4.